This T cell receptor (beta chain) appears in the sequencing data of a study of cytomegalovirus exposure and HLA in healthy donors. Study details: An early data release held tens of millions of unique TCRs from HLA-typed donors. Study observations and caveats: Per a later analysis, HLA-associated TCR beta chains showed more clonal expansion than other, equally common TCR beta chains.

These donors, healthy bone marrow donors, were studied. It was with 60 Vbeta and 13 Jbeta primers that the PCR ran. In the original workflow: Around 76 million unique TCR beta chains, roughly 11 million shared, were counted in a later analysis. The table came from immunoSEQ multiplex PCR; TCRdb's copy has only in-frame clones and leaves some out. That table supplies the V and J calls and clone size; D and trimming were determined from the DNA. Of 150,000 to 200,000 clones listed, 70% to 80% are singletons. The CDR3 contains 13 residues. Trimming shortened V by 1 base and J by 8 bases, and 11 bases separated the two germline ends. Looked up from germline, CDR1 is PRHDT and CDR2 is FYEKMQ (reference sequence). Comment on this clone: Its target is unknown.

V and J are TRBV13 and TRBJ1-2, with D perhaps matching TRBD1 (6 bases). Source material: PBMCs. This receptor was taken from a girl aged 5 to 17 in good health and CMV-seropositive. The CDR3 loop reads CASSLEGERGYTF. For the CDR3, the DNA is TGTGCCAGCAGCTTAGAGGGGGAAAGGGGCTACACCTTC.